Included here is one T cell receptor beta chain sequence, with context. What it binds is not known. Sample treatment: some 20 received Ad26.COV2.S at low or high dose, single or two shots; a few received placebo; per-sample allocation not given. Samples were taken on day 63 after the first vaccine or placebo injection. The data belong to a study of Ad26.COV2.S vaccination and SARS-CoV-2 variants. Broader study findings: Those who received vaccine or placebo ended up with similar non-spike TCR breadth.

With 2 bases clipped from V and 4 bases from J, the junction kept 9 bases outside the gene matches. The CDR3 consists of 16 residues. In germline, CDR1 is MDHEN, CDR2 SYDVKM. Sequencing was performed with immunoSEQ multiplex PCR; in TCRdb, only in-frame clones are kept and a portion is missing. The sample shows some 450,000 clones, around 90% of them seen only once. The material was peripheral blood, obtained in a trial of Ad26.COV2.S vaccine versus placebo. The origin of this receptor is a person between 18 and 65 years old who received the Ad26.COV2.S COVID-19 vaccine or a placebo. V gene TRBV28 combines with J gene TRBJ1-2; 8 positions match TRBD1. The CDR3 DNA reads as TGTGCCAGCAGTTTAACCGGGACAGGACAACTCTATGGCTACACCTTC. Its translation is CASSLTGTGQLYGYTF.